At least ten counts were recorded for the clone carrying this T cell receptor beta chain. One entry per CDR3 protein, called by TCRdb with MiXCR from the 5' RACE reads. The data show approximately 350,000 distinct CDR3 sequences, with approximately 12% seen just once and 20% to 25% held by the top ten. The entry originates in a study of T-cell memory formation after mild COVID-19. The origin of this receptor is a man younger than 35 who had mild COVID-19 (a few samples of this study predate the infection). Cell type and time point are not known. The sequenced sample consisted of PBMCs or a T cell subset sorted from them (not recorded which).

This CDR3 is CASEGQGATGYTF. DNA of the CDR3: TGTGCCAGCGAGGGACAGGGGGCGACGGGCTACACCTTC. The chain employs TRBV12-3 or TRBV12-4 and TRBJ1-2; TRBD1 agrees at 12 bases. The CDR3 has 13 residues. Unmatched junction bases numbered 6, after V lost 8 bases and J lost 8 bases.